What follows describes a single T cell receptor (beta chain). Antigen unknown. With 60 Vbeta and 13 Jbeta primers, the PCR was carried out. Data came from immunoSEQ multiplex PCR; TCRdb stores just in-frame clones and leaves some out. Here the sample spans some 120,000 clones, over 70% being singletons. Germline values: CDR1 SGHRS, CDR2 YFSETQ. The CDR3 sequence is 12 residues long. V shed 4 bases and J 5 bases; nucleotides not matched to a gene: 3. This sample was included in a study of cytomegalovirus exposure and HLA in healthy donors. General study results and limits: Later, an analysis showed that TCR beta chains associated with HLA were more clonally expanded than others that were equally common.

The receptor was isolated from a female donor in good health and CMV-seronegative. The chain recombines TRBV5-1 with TRBJ2-7; TRBD1 matches at 7 bases. Sequenced sample: PBMCs. The CDR3 nucleotides are TGCGCCAGCAGCCGGGACAGTGACGAGCAGTACTTC. Translating gives CASSRDSDEQYF.